The 2 T cell receptor beta chains listed next were all sequenced from one sample in a study of T-cell reconstitution after alpha-beta-depleted transplantation in children. It was with unique molecular identifiers that the TCRbeta library was prepared. TCRdb reprocessed the PCR reads with MiXCR, giving one entry per CDR3 protein. In the table there are about 980,000 distinct CDR3 sequences, roughly 29% of which are singletons. The sample was PBMCs, mostly from graft donor cells, taken 360 days after TCRalphabeta/CD19-depleted stem cell transplant. These TCRs come from a boy under three years old who had a stem cell transplant for SCID, so the T cells may come from the graft donor.

This sequence joins TRBV19 and TRBJ1-5, with D maybe TRBD1 (5 bases). This CDR3 has 14 amino acids. Between the trimmed V and J ends, which lost 6 bases and 5 bases, there was a span of 14 bases. Germline-derived CDR1 and CDR2 are LNHDA and SQIVND (reference sequence). The chain's CDR3 is CASRSPQGHQPQHF. DNA of the CDR3: TGTGCCAGTAGGAGCCCCCAGGGTCATCAGCCCCAGCATTTT.

This chain uses TRBV5-1 with TRBJ2-1, with D perhaps TRBD1 (5 bases). The CDR3 runs to 15 residues. The germline gives CDR1 SGHRS, CDR2 YFSETQ. The germline V and J ends were trimmed by 7 bases and 8 bases, with 22 bases remaining between them. As DNA, the CDR3 is TGCGCCAGCGCCCCCGCGCCTAGGGGTCTTTATGAGCAGTTCTTC. Encoded protein: CASAPAPRGLYEQFF.